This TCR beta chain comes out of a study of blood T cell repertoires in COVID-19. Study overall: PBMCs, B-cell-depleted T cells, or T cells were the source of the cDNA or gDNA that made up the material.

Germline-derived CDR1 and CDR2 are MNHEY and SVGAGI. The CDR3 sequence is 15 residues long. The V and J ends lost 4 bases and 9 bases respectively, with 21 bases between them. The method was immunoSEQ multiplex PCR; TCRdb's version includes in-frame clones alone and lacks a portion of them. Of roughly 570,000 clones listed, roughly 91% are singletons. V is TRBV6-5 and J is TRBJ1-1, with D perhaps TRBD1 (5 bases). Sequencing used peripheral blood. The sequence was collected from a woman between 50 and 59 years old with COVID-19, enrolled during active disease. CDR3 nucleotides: TGTGCCAGCAGTTTCTCCATCTTAGGGGCCTATCAAGCTTTCTTT. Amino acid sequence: CASSFSILGAYQAFF.